This TCR beta chain was captured by sequencing in a study of cytomegalovirus exposure and HLA in healthy donors. Study-level points and caveats: Apparent HLA restriction characterized most CMV-associated TCR beta chains in a later analysis.

This PCR relied on a set of 60 Vbeta primers and 13 Jbeta primers. The table came from immunoSEQ multiplex PCR; TCRdb's copy has only in-frame clones and leaves some out. This table holds approximately 150,000 clones, roughly 79% found once. To note about this clone: Its antigen is undetermined.

Germline CDR1 and CDR2: LGHNA and YNFKEQ. The junction had 11 bases not matched to a gene; V was cut back by 6 bases and J by 9 bases. The CDR3 is 14 amino acids. The sequence derives from a male donor in good health and CMV-seropositive. The specimen sequenced was PBMCs. This rearrangement joins TRBV4-2 to TRBJ2-1, with 7 nucleotides matching TRBD1. The CDR3 spells CASRQGEEVGEQFF. The CDR3 bases are TGTGCCAGCAGGCAGGGGGAAGAAGTTGGTGAGCAGTTCTTC.